What follows are 20 T cell receptor beta chains derived from one specimen sequenced in a study of tumor-infiltrating lymphocytes in primary liver carcinoma. Using a constant-region primer together with ProtoScript II reverse transcriptase, TCR beta cDNA was made from around 500 ng of total RNA. Modified slightly, ARM-PCR produced TCR beta libraries over three nested multiplex PCR rounds. Amplification in the first two PCR rounds was performed using TRBV1-TRBV30 forward primers and a C-beta reverse primer for 10 cycles each. TCRdb independently ran MiXCR on the multiplex PCR reads; one entry per CDR3 protein. The sample shows some 180,000 distinct CDR3 sequences, just under 85% of them seen only once. Joint extraction of RNA and DNA used about 17-31 mg of bulk tissue that was unsorted. The sequencing input was tumor tissue from primary liver carcinoma. These receptors were collected from a man aged 35 to 55 with primary liver carcinoma and hepatitis B virus infection.

This chain connects TRBV5-6 to TRBJ2-3; 9 bases match TRBD1. There are 14 residues in the CDR3. The V gene's germline CDR1 is SGHDT and CDR2 YYEEEE. V lost 5 bases to trimming and J lost 4 bases; unmatched junction nucleotides: 5. The CDR3 DNA reads TGTGCCAGCAGGCCACAGGGGGCCTCAGATACGCAGTATTTT. Amino acids: CASRPQGASDTQYF.

On this clonotype itself: Germline is not matched at one junction end, which may reflect a read error. The chain links TRBV29-1 to TRBJ2-1; D unresolved. The CDR3 runs 10 residues. CDR1 is SQVTM, CDR2 ANQGSEA, per germline. The CDR3 DNA sequence: TGCAGTGTTGATAATGATGAGCAGTTCTTC. Amino acids: CSVDNDEQFF.

At least ten counts were recorded for this clonotype. The rearrangement joins TRBV7-3 to TRBJ2-4; D tentatively reads TRBD1 or TRBD2 (5 bases each). CDR3 length: 15 residues. Looked up from germline, CDR1 is SGHTA and CDR2 is FQGTGA. With 0 bases removed from V and 6 bases from J, the gap between germline ends came to 12 bases. The CDR3 region has the DNA TGTGCCAGCAGCTTAACGGGGGAGCAGGCAAACATTCAGTACTTC. Translation: CASSLTGEQANIQYF.

J is TRBJ2-7 and V is TRBV6-1; TRBD1 matches 9 bases. The V and J ends lost 7 bases and 9 bases, in that order; junction bases with no gene match: 19. Germline V gene lookup returns CDR1 MNHNS and CDR2 SASEGT. CDR3 length equals 16 residues. The chain's CDR3 is CASTPQSGQGSYGQYF. The DNA for the CDR3 is TGTGCCAGCACCCCACAGTCGGGACAGGGCTCCTATGGGCAGTACTTC.

Concerning this clonotype: Sequence at one end of the junction differs from germline and may be a read error. The chain recombines TRBV4-1 with TRBJ2-1; the match to TRBD2 covers 7 bases. Germline lookup yields CDR1 MGHRA and CDR2 YSYEKL. The CDR3 runs to 16 residues. The chain's CDR3 is CVSSQLGTNEYNEQFF. In nucleotides, the CDR3 is TGCGTCAGCAGCCAACTCGGGACTAACGAGTACAATGAGCAGTTCTTC.

This CDR3 is CASSLDRGERFYKEQFF. In nucleotides, the CDR3 is TGTGCCAGCAGCTTAGATAGGGGCGAGAGGTTCTATAAAGAGCAGTTCTTC. The gene calls are TRBV11-2 and TRBJ2-1, with D perhaps matching TRBD1 (5 bases). This CDR3 region has 17 residues. Looked up from germline, CDR1 is SGHAT and CDR2 is FQNNGV. The V gene lost 0 bases and the J gene lost 10 bases, with 22 bases spanning the gap.

For this clonotype: The junction differs from germline at one of its ends, possibly a read error. The chain couples TRBV11-1 to TRBJ2-3; D perhaps matches TRBD2 (5 bases). Germline lookup yields CDR1 SGHAT and CDR2 FQDESV (reference sequence). This CDR3 is built from 19 residues. The CDR3 spells CASSSEGSSDGARTDTHYF. DNA of the CDR3: TGTGCCAGCAGCTCTGAGGGAAGCTCTGATGGAGCCCGCACAGATACGCACTATTTT. The full variable domain, with the rest looked up from reference TRBV11-1 and TRBJ2-3, is EAEVAQSPRYKITEKSQAVAFWCDPISGHATLYWYRQILGQGPELLVQFQDESVVDDSQLPKDRFSAERLKGVDSTLKIQPAELGDSAMYLCASSSEGSSDGARTDTHYFGPGTRLTVL.

Worth noting for this clonotype: The junction does not match germline at one end; this may be a read error. V usage is TRBV4-2 and J usage is TRBJ2-3; D could derive from TRBD1 or TRBD2 (6 bases each). The length of the CDR3 is 15 residues. From germline, CDR1 is LGHNA and CDR2 YNFKEQ. In DNA form, the CDR3 reads TGTGCCAGCAGGGTTGAGGGGGGAGGAGGAGATACGGAGTATTTT. Residues: CASRVEGGGGDTEYF.

With regard to this clonotype: An end of the junction differs from the germline gene, which may be a read error. This chain connects TRBV11-1 to TRBJ1-6, with D perhaps matching TRBD1 (5 bases). The germline gives CDR1 SGHAT, CDR2 FQDESV (reference sequence). The CDR3 extends over 13 amino acids. CDR3 bases: TGTGACAGCAGCCGGACACTGTCTTCACCCCTCCACTTT. Its protein is CDSSRTLSSPLHF.

Worth noting for this clonotype: The junction shows a germline mismatch at one end, possibly a read error. V is TRBV6-5 and J is TRBJ2-7; 7 bases align to TRBD2. This CDR3 comprises 14 residues. Germline-derived CDR1 and CDR2 are MNHEY and SVGAGI. The CDR3 here is CASRVAGNSYEQYF. The CDR3 DNA reads as TGTGCCAGCAGGGTAGCGGGCAACTCCTACGAACAGTACTTC.

About this clonotype: The missing conserved phenylalanine or tryptophan at the end of this CDR3 makes a read error likely. The chain employs TRBV29-1 and TRBJ2-5, with D perhaps TRBD1 (6 bases). The CDR3 consists of 12 residues. Germline V gene data show CDR1 as SQVTM and CDR2 as ANQGSEA. CDR3 DNA: TGCAGCGATATGGACAGTGGAGAGGCCCAGTACTGC. It encodes CSDMDSGEAQYC.

Worth noting for this clonotype: This may be a read error: a much more frequent sequence differs by one nucleotide. The chain uses TRBV28 and TRBJ1-4; the D gene is possibly TRBD1 (6 bases). The V end lost 8 bases, the J end lost 8 bases, and 27 bases lay between the germline ends. The CDR3 extends over 17 amino acids. Germline CDR1 and CDR2: MDHEN and SYDVKM. The CDR3 sequence: CASCLTTLLQGSEKLFF. As DNA, the CDR3 is TGTGCCAGCTGTCTAACAACCCTCCTACAGGGATCGGAAAAACTGTTTTTT.

About this clonotype itself: The CDR3 does not close with the conserved phenylalanine or tryptophan, likely indicating a read error. The chain uses TRBV10-2 and TRBJ2-7; 7 nucleotides line up with TRBD2. Looked up from germline, CDR1 is WSHSY and CDR2 is SAAADI. V lost 2 bases to trimming and J lost 5 bases; unmatched junction nucleotides: 9. The CDR3 consists of 15 residues. In DNA, the CDR3 is TGCGCCAGCAGTGAGCAGCAACTAGCGAGGGACGAGCAGTACTCC. It specifies CASSEQQLARDEQYS.

Remarks on this clonotype: Here the CDR3 omits its conserved ending phenylalanine or tryptophan, so a read error is the likely source. V and J are TRBV30 and TRBJ1-4, with a weak D call TRBD1 (5 bases). V shed 2 bases and J shed 7 bases, with 11 bases lying between them. The CDR3 totals 13 residues. The germline V gene has CDR1 GTSNPN and CDR2 SVGIG (reference sequence). CDR3 loop: CAWSNQGCEKLFI. The CDR3 DNA reads as TGTGCCTGGAGTAACCAGGGATGTGAAAAACTGTTTATT.

The chain recombines TRBV4-2 with TRBJ1-1, with 8 bases that match TRBD1. This CDR3 has 14 amino acids. V gave up 7 bases and J gave up 8 bases; unmatched junction bases: 12. Germline V gene sequence: CDR1 LGHNA, CDR2 YNFKEQ. The CDR3 loop is CASIHDPGQGEAFF. Here the CDR3 DNA reads TGTGCCAGCATCCATGATCCAGGACAGGGCGAAGCTTTCTTT.

The genes are TRBV6-6 and TRBJ1-5; 9 nucleotides agree with TRBD1. The J call may be wrong; the DNA end is better matched by TRBJ2-3. This CDR3 comprises 15 residues. Germline values: CDR1 MNHNY, CDR2 SVGAGI (reference sequence). This chain's CDR3 is CGNTPTGGGNQPQYF. The CDR3 DNA follows: TGTGGCAACACCCCGACAGGGGGGGGCAATCAGCCCCAGTATTTT.

This chain connects TRBV4-2 to TRBJ2-3, with 8 bases matching TRBD2. The CDR3 runs to 21 residues. Germline CDR1 LGHNA, CDR2 YNFKEQ. The V and J ends lost 0 bases and 0 bases, in that order; junction bases with no gene match: 17. The CDR3 loop is CASSQDSVLAVYRFSTDTQYF. The CDR3 coding sequence is TGTGCCAGCAGCCAAGATTCGGTACTAGCGGTATATCGATTTAGCACAGATACGCAGTATTTT.

A word on this clonotype: A junction end diverges from the germline sequence, so it may reflect a read error. The chain has TRBV4-3 and TRBJ2-7, with D hard to call. CDR3 length: 13 residues. From germline, CDR1 is LGHNA and CDR2 YSLEER. Written as DNA, the CDR3 is TGTGCCAGCAGCCAAGAGGCAAACTACGACCAGTACTTC. Its protein product is CASSQEANYDQYF.

Turning to this clonotype: At one of its ends the junction is not consistent with the germline gene, which may arise from a read error. V usage is TRBV10-2 and J usage is TRBJ2-7; the D gene is possibly TRBD2 (5 bases). The CDR3 is 12 amino acids. CDR1 is WSHSY and CDR2 is SAAADI in the germline V gene. CDR3 residues: CPSNVAGVEQYF. The CDR3 DNA sequence: TGCCCCAGCAATGTGGCGGGCGTCGAGCAGTACTTC.

In the case of this clonotype: Possible read error: a much larger clone is one base away. The chain joins TRBV11-2 to TRBJ2-2; D is perhaps TRBD1 or TRBD2 (5 bases each). The CDR3 is made up of 15 amino acids. CDR1 and CDR2 from the germline V gene are SGHAT and FQNNGV. V was trimmed by 5 bases and J by 10 bases, leaving 20 bases between them. The CDR3 protein is CASSPGMVGDVELFF. DNA for the CDR3: TGTGCCAGCAGCCCCGGGATGGTGGGGGACGTGGAGCTGTTTTTT.